Following are 31 T cell receptor beta chains from one sample sequenced in a study of tumor T cells in aggressive B-cell lymphoma. The assay was immunoSEQ multiplex PCR, and TCRdb's table has in-frame clones only and misses some. The sample lists a few thousand clones; 85% to 95% were seen once. The sample was tumor tissue. Receptors were obtained from an adult with diffuse large B cell lymphoma.

V usage is TRBV7-2 and J usage is TRBJ1-2; 10 bases are shared with TRBD1. The CDR3 spans 13 residues. Germline V gene sequence: CDR1 SGHTA, CDR2 FQGNSA. V shed 5 bases, J shed 5 bases, and the junction held 2 bases outside the gene matches. CDR3 sequence (DNA): TGTGCCAGCAGCCTGGGACAGGGGTATGGCTACACCTTC. Amino acids: CASSLGQGYGYTF. Full variable domain (missing parts from reference TRBV7-2 and TRBJ1-2): GAGVSQSPSNKVTEKGKDVELRCDPISGHTALYWYRQSLGQGLEFLIYFQGNSAPDKSGLPSDRFSAERTGGSVSTLTIQRTQQEDSAVYLCASSLGQGYGYTFGSGTRLTVV.

A single count supports this clone. The V gene is TRBV19, the J gene TRBJ1-5; TRBD1 aligns across 7 bases. The CDR3 is 15 residues long. CDR1 is LNHDA, CDR2 SQIVND, per germline (reference sequence). J lost 0 bases, V lost 6 bases, and 5 bases had no gene match. The CDR3 loop is CASRGTEYSNQPQHF. The CDR3 DNA reads as TGTGCCAGTAGGGGGACAGAATATAGCAATCAGCCCCAGCATTTT.

J is TRBJ2-7 and V is TRBV5-6; 8 nucleotides align to TRBD2. There are 14 residues in the CDR3. V gave up 1 base and J gave up 2 bases; unmatched junction bases: 2. CDR1 SGHDT and CDR2 YYEEEE come from the germline V gene. CDR3 protein: CASSLSGSAYEQYF. The CDR3 bases are TGTGCCAGCAGCTTGAGCGGGAGCGCCTACGAGCAGTACTTC.

This chain joins TRBV7-3 and TRBJ2-3; 10 bases are shared with TRBD1. The germline CDR1 and CDR2 sequences are SGHTA and FQGTGA. V lost 0 bases, J lost 2 bases, and 2 bases stayed unmatched. The CDR3 covers 16 residues. The CDR3 spells CASSLTGQGTTDTQYF. Written as DNA, the CDR3 is TGTGCCAGCAGCTTAACGGGACAGGGGACCACAGATACGCAGTATTTT.

The rearrangement uses TRBV19 and TRBJ2-7; 9 positions match TRBD2. V lost 5 bases and J lost 5; bases outside the gene matches: 16. The CDR3 covers 17 residues. The V gene's germline CDR1 is LNHDA and CDR2 SQIVND (reference sequence). Here the CDR3 DNA reads TGTGCCAGTAGTTCCAAACCCCATAGCGGGAGAGGGCACGAGCAGTACTTC. Its translation is CASSSKPHSGRGHEQYF.

V is TRBV6-5 and J is TRBJ2-7, with TRBD2 identical over 7 bases. V lost 6 bases, J lost 0 bases, and 8 bases stayed unmatched. Germline loops: CDR1 MNHEY, CDR2 SVGAGI. This CDR3 region has 15 residues. The CDR3 protein is CASRLSGRSSYEQYF. CDR3 nucleotides: TGTGCCAGCAGACTTAGCGGGCGAAGCTCCTACGAGCAGTACTTC.

This clone was seen just once. The V and J genes are TRBV19 and TRBJ2-7; 8 nucleotides agree with TRBD1. CDR1 is LNHDA, CDR2 SQIVND, per germline (reference sequence). J lost 0 bases, V lost 4 bases, and 8 bases had no gene match. The CDR3 is 16 amino acids. The DNA of the CDR3 is TGTGCCAGTAGTACCCTGGACAGGGTTAGCTCCTACGAGCAGTACTTC. Protein sequence: CASSTLDRVSSYEQYF. Full variable domain (remainder filled in from reference TRBV19 and TRBJ2-7): DGGITQSPKYLFRKEGQNVTLSCEQNLNHDAMYWYRQDPGQGLRLIYYSQIVNDFQKGDIAEGYSVSREKKESFPLTVTSAQKNPTAFYLCASSTLDRVSSYEQYFGPGTRLTVT.

This clone appeared once. The chain combines TRBV5-1 with TRBJ1-1; no definite D call. Germline CDR1 and CDR2: SGHRS and YFSETQ. The CDR3 spans 13 residues. Trimming left V 2 bases short and J 5 bases short, with 10 bases between. The CDR3 DNA reads TGCGCCAGCAGCTTTCGAGAGAGAACTGAAGCTTTCTTT. This translates into CASSFRERTEAFF.

The chain joins TRBV28 to TRBJ2-2, with TRBD2 matching over 11 bases. Germline assignment: CDR1 MDHEN and CDR2 SYDVKM. V lost 6 bases and J lost 5; bases outside the gene matches: 2. The CDR3 has 14 residues. CDR3 sequence reads: CASRTSGSTGELFF. Here the CDR3 DNA reads TGTGCCAGCAGAACTAGCGGGAGTACCGGGGAGCTGTTTTTT.

In its sample, this clone was seen once. The chain combines TRBV28 with TRBJ2-7; D is unresolved. The CDR3 contains 15 residues. Germline CDR1 MDHEN, CDR2 SYDVKM. V lost 7 bases, J lost 1 base, and 17 bases lay in between. The CDR3: CASILSPYASYEQYF. CDR3 coding DNA: TGTGCCAGCATCCTAAGTCCCTACGCGTCCTACGAGCAGTACTTC.

This chain links TRBV18 with TRBJ2-3; D remains ambiguous. Germline values: CDR1 KGHSH, CDR2 LQKENI. CDR3 length: 17 amino acids. Deletions cut 1 base from V and 2 bases from J, with 16 bases between. CDR3 loop: CASSPQHGPGNTDTQYF. The CDR3 bases are TGTGCCAGCTCACCACAGCACGGTCCAGGAAACACAGATACGCAGTATTTT.

The chain has TRBV7-6 and TRBJ2-7; 9 bases are a match to TRBD2. The CDR3 extends over 17 amino acids. The trim removed 5 bases at V and 4 bases at J, leaving 15 bases unmatched. CDR1 is SGHVS and CDR2 is FNYEAQ in the germline V gene. The CDR3: CASSAAGTSSNPYEQYF. The CDR3 coding sequence is TGTGCCAGCAGCGCCGCCGGGACTAGCAGTAATCCATACGAGCAGTACTTC.

The chain carries TRBV7-8 and TRBJ2-5; D ambiguous. The better agreement between TRBJ2-7 and the DNA end casts doubt on the J call. Germline V lookup: CDR1 SGHVS, CDR2 FQNEAQ. The length of the CDR3 is 11 residues. The CDR3 loop is CASSLANEQYF. CDR3 bases: TGTGCCAGCAGCTTAGCGAACGAGCAGTACTTC.

This chain links TRBV27 with TRBJ2-1; 7 bases agree with TRBD2. There are 14 residues in the CDR3. V trimming: 5 bases; J trimming: 2 bases; junction bases outside the gene matches: 3. CDR1 and CDR2 (germline): MNHEY, SMNVEV (reference sequence). The CDR3 DNA reads as TGTGCCAGCAGTGGACTAGATACCTACAATGAGCAGTTCTTC. It specifies CASSGLDTYNEQFF.

This rearrangement joins TRBV11-3 to TRBJ2-3; TRBD1 aligns across 7 bases. Losses at the gene ends were 6 bases for V and 4 bases for J; bases not matched to a gene: 10. Germline loops: CDR1 SGHNT, CDR2 YENEEA. The CDR3 totals 15 residues. The CDR3 reads CASSWQLGGPDTQYF. The DNA of the CDR3 is TGTGCCAGCAGTTGGCAATTAGGGGGCCCAGATACGCAGTATTTT.

This clone was picked up a small number of times. The gene calls are TRBV5-4 and TRBJ1-2, with no clear D. Trimming took 2 bases from V and 8 from J, leaving 10 bases between them. The CDR3 has 12 amino acids. Germline V gene data show CDR1 as SGHNT and CDR2 as YYREEE (reference sequence). CDR3 in amino acids: CASSFDRRGYTF. The DNA for the CDR3 is TGTGCCAGCAGCTTTGATCGGAGAGGCTACACCTTC.

The chain is built from TRBV5-5 and TRBJ2-3; 9 bases are shared with TRBD2. This CDR3 region has 16 residues. Germline V gene lookup returns CDR1 SGHKS and CDR2 YYEKEE (reference sequence). Unmatched junction bases numbered 12, after V lost 7 bases and J lost 3 bases. The CDR3 protein is CASYSTAGGPTDTQYF. The DNA for the CDR3 is TGTGCCAGCTACTCCACAGCGGGAGGTCCAACAGATACGCAGTATTTT.

The chain recombines TRBV28 with TRBJ1-2; tentatively, D is TRBD1 (6 bases). Germline V gene lookup returns CDR1 MDHEN and CDR2 SYDVKM. The CDR3 spans 14 residues. Deletions cut 7 bases from V and 4 bases from J, with 16 bases between. The CDR3 protein is CASTDPGGSYGYTF. DNA of the CDR3: TGTGCCAGCACCGACCCTGGGGGCAGCTATGGCTACACCTTC.

This clone was recorded a few times. The chain couples TRBV27 to TRBJ2-1, with 13 bases that match TRBD2. The CDR3 covers 15 residues. Trimming removed 6 bases from V and 6 bases from J; junction bases left unmatched: 5. Germline loops: CDR1 MNHEY, CDR2 SMNVEV (reference sequence). DNA for the CDR3: TGTGCCAGCAGCCTTACTAGCGGGAGGGGCAATGAGCAGTTCTTC. It translates to CASSLTSGRGNEQFF.

The chain uses TRBV5-1 and TRBJ2-5, with TRBD1 matching 9 bases. The CDR3 is 14 amino acids. J was trimmed by 8 bases and V by 4 bases; bases with no gene match: 9. Germline CDR1 is SGHRS and CDR2 is YFSETQ. The CDR3 nucleotides are TGCGCCAGCAGCGAATTCCTGGACAGGGGAACCCAGTACTTC. Translated, it gives CASSEFLDRGTQYF.

The chain couples TRBV10-3 to TRBJ1-2; a possible D gene is TRBD1 (6 bases). V shed 10 bases and J shed 7 bases, with 13 bases lying between them. The CDR3 loop spans 11 amino acids. CDR1 is ENHRY, CDR2 SYGVKD, per germline. The CDR3 nucleotides are TGTGCCAGCCGGGGGGGCACTGGCTACACCTTC. Its protein product is CASRGGTGYTF.

This clone has only a few counts. This chain connects TRBV6-5 to TRBJ2-1; 14 bases agree with TRBD2. This CDR3 has 16 residues. Germline V gives CDR1 MNHEY, CDR2 SVGAGI. The J segment lost 7 bases and the V segment lost 2 bases, leaving 4 bases of the junction unmatched. DNA for the CDR3: TGTGCCAGCAGTTACACCGGACTAGCGGGAGGAAATGAGCAGTTCTTC. Translation gives CASSYTGLAGGNEQFF.

The gene calls are TRBV10-3 and TRBJ2-5; D unresolved. The CDR3 spans 13 residues. Trimming stripped 7 bases from V and 4 bases from J, with 13 bases between. Germline V gene lookup returns CDR1 ENHRY and CDR2 SYGVKD. This CDR3 reads CAIMNFGGETQYF. The CDR3 region has the DNA TGTGCCATCATGAACTTTGGTGGAGAGACCCAGTACTTC.

V usage is TRBV9 and J usage is TRBJ1-2; D gene unclear. The CDR3 contains 11 residues. Germline CDR1 reads SGDLS; CDR2 reads YYNGEE. The V gene lost 3 bases and the J gene lost 4 bases, with 4 bases spanning the gap. CDR3 loop: CASSESYGYTF. Written as DNA, the CDR3 is TGTGCCAGCAGCGAGAGCTATGGCTACACCTTC.

The chain couples TRBV7-9 to TRBJ2-1, with TRBD1 as a possible D gene (5 bases). This CDR3 is built from 15 residues. V lost 2 bases to trimming and J lost 5 bases, with 13 bases between them. Germline CDR1 SEHNR, CDR2 FQNEAQ (reference sequence). In DNA form, the CDR3 reads TGTGCCAGCAGCTTACAAGGGGCCGTCGACAATGAGCAGTTCTTC. This codes for CASSLQGAVDNEQFF.

The V gene is TRBV7-9, the J gene TRBJ2-1, with unresolved D. The germline V gene encodes CDR1 SEHNR and CDR2 FQNEAQ (reference sequence). The V end lost 4 bases, the J end lost 0 bases, and 13 bases lay between the germline ends. The CDR3 runs to 16 residues. As DNA, the CDR3 is TGTGCCAGCAGCTCCGCCGCCCGCGGCTCCTACAATGAGCAGTTCTTC. This encodes CASSSAARGSYNEQFF.

The chain carries TRBV7-9 and TRBJ1-4; D remains ambiguous. Germline assignment: CDR1 SEHNR and CDR2 FQNEAQ (reference sequence). This CDR3 is 19 amino acids long. Trimming took off 2 bases at V and 0 bases at J, with 19 bases between the two ends. The CDR3 DNA follows: TGTGCCAGCAGCTTATTAATCGGGGAACGGTTTGCAACTAATGAAAAACTGTTTTTT. This gives the protein CASSLLIGERFATNEKLFF.

The chain carries TRBV6-5 and TRBJ1-6; 8 positions match TRBD1. The V gene end was trimmed by 2 bases and the J gene end by 1 base; junction bases not matched to a gene: 1. CDR3 length: 16 residues. CDR1 is MNHEY, CDR2 SVGAGI, per germline. The CDR3 is CASSYRTGSYNSPLHF. The CDR3 DNA follows: TGTGCCAGCAGTTACAGGACAGGGTCCTATAATTCACCCCTCCACTTT.

The chain carries TRBV11-2 and TRBJ1-5; possible D gene TRBD1, 6 bases. Germline CDR1 and CDR2: SGHAT and FQNNGV. V lost 1 base, J lost 7 bases, and 14 bases lay in between. The CDR3 sequence is 15 residues long. CDR3: CASSLGPGQGQPQHF. The CDR3 nucleotides are TGTGCCAGCAGCTTAGGTCCGGGACAAGGGCAGCCCCAGCATTTT.

This rearrangement joins TRBV10-3 to TRBJ1-5; 9 bases map to TRBD1. The J segment lost 4 bases and the V segment lost 10 bases, leaving 11 bases of the junction unmatched. The CDR3 spans 15 residues. Germline values: CDR1 ENHRY, CDR2 SYGVKD. The CDR3 DNA reads as TGTGCCACCGGGGACAGGGAAGGGAGGAATCAGCCCCAGCATTTT. Protein sequence: CATGDREGRNQPQHF.

The rearrangement joins TRBV2 to TRBJ1-5; 9 bases line up with TRBD1. Germline values: CDR1 SNHLY, CDR2 FYNNEI. The CDR3 has 15 amino acids. The V segment lost 5 bases and the J segment 1 base; nucleotides outside the gene matches: 3. The CDR3 loop is CASSRDRVSNQPQHF. CDR3 nucleotides: TGTGCCAGCAGTCGGGACAGGGTCAGCAATCAGCCCCAGCATTTT.